The 20 T cell receptor beta chains given below trace back to one sample, sequenced in a study of blood T cell repertoires in COVID-19. Here immunoSEQ multiplex PCR was the method, and the copy in TCRdb shows in-frame clones only, minus some. The repertoire has 20,000 to 25,000 clones, 73% of them found once; the top ten carry around 19%. The sequencing sample was made of peripheral blood. These receptors all come from a human donor in a cohort sampled during active or convalescent COVID-19.

This clone has a single count. The chain uses TRBV5-1 and TRBJ2-6, with D possibly being TRBD1 (6 bases). CDR1 SGHRS and CDR2 YFSETQ come from the germline V gene. CDR3 size: 16 residues. Trimming shortened V by 4 bases and J by 0 bases, and 11 bases separated the two germline ends. The CDR3 loop is CASSRTVSSGANVLTF. CDR3 nucleotide sequence: TGCGCCAGCAGCCGGACAGTTAGCTCTGGGGCCAACGTCCTGACTTTC.

The chain employs TRBV11-3 and TRBJ1-2; D might be TRBD1 (6 bases). The V gene's germline CDR1 is SGHNT and CDR2 YENEEA. The CDR3 has 15 residues. The germline V and J ends were trimmed by 4 bases and 0 bases, with 12 bases remaining between them. CDR3 sequence: CASSSPGGPNYGYTF. In DNA form, the CDR3 reads TGTGCCAGCAGCTCCCCCGGGGGGCCTAACTATGGCTACACCTTC.

This clone was detected only once. The rearrangement links TRBV6-4 to TRBJ1-2; 7 nucleotides agree with TRBD1. Per the germline V gene, CDR1 is MRHNA and CDR2 is SNTAGT. Germline trimming cut 6 bases from V and 6 bases from J; bases unmatched to any gene: 7. This CDR3 is 13 amino acids long. CDR3 loop: CASSTDRPHGYTF. CDR3 nucleotides: TGTGCCAGCAGCACGGACAGGCCCCATGGCTACACCTTC.

The chain links TRBV28 to TRBJ1-5; D is unresolved. V was trimmed by 4 bases and J by 0 bases, leaving 19 bases between them. The CDR3 contains 18 residues. Germline V gene data show CDR1 as MDHEN and CDR2 as SYDVKM. The CDR3 DNA sequence: TGTGCCAGCAGTTCCCGGGTCCTCCTCACCTTTAGCAATCAGCCCCAGCATTTT. It codes for CASSSRVLLTFSNQPQHF.

This clone has just one count. The rearrangement links TRBV3-1 (or the pseudogene TRBV3-2) to TRBJ2-3; D is unclear. V was pared by 3 bases and J by 0 bases, with 4 bases between. Germline CDR1 and CDR2: LGHDT and YNNKEL (reference sequence). The CDR3 runs 13 residues. The CDR3 bases are TGTGCCAGCAGCCATCGTAGCACAGATACGCAGTATTTT. It encodes CASSHRSTDTQYF.

V and J are TRBV7-2 and TRBJ2-3, with 15 positions matching TRBD2. Per the germline V gene, CDR1 is SGHTA and CDR2 is FQGNSA. The CDR3 runs 18 residues. The ends lost 8 bases at V and 10 bases at J; junction bases unmatched: 19. The chain's CDR3 is CASGGPLGTSGRRAAQYF. In DNA, the CDR3 is TGTGCCAGCGGGGGACCTCTTGGGACTAGCGGGAGGCGGGCCGCGCAGTATTTT.

CDR3 sequence (DNA): TGTGCCAGCAGGACTAGGTTTAGGGGAGCGGACACTGAAGCTTTCTTT. Amino acids: CASRTRFRGADTEAFF. The chain uses TRBV7-2 and TRBJ1-1; perhaps TRBD1 as D (5 bases). There are 16 residues in the CDR3. The V end lost 6 bases, the J end lost 3 bases, and 20 bases lay between the germline ends. Germline-derived CDR1 and CDR2 are SGHTA and FQGNSA.

This clone was detected a few times. J is TRBJ1-1 and V is TRBV6-5; 9 bases align to TRBD1. The CDR3 has 15 amino acids. The J segment lost 6 bases and the V segment lost 0 bases, leaving 5 bases of the junction unmatched. The germline CDR1 and CDR2 sequences are MNHEY and SVGAGI. The CDR3 coding sequence is TGTGCCAGCAGTTACTCGGGGACAGGGAGCCCTGAAGCTTTCTTT. This codes for CASSYSGTGSPEAFF.

The genes are TRBV7-6 and TRBJ1-1; D is unresolved. Per the germline V gene, CDR1 is SGHVS and CDR2 is FNYEAQ. The CDR3 sequence is 13 residues long. Trimming pared 1 base from V and 6 bases from J, leaving 9 bases between. The CDR3 DNA reads as TGTGCCAGCAGCTTAGTCGGTTTGGCTGAAGCTTTCTTT. Its protein is CASSLVGLAEAFF.

The CDR3 loop is CASSFRPGGGYTF. CDR3 DNA sequence: TGTGCCAGCAGTTTTAGGCCGGGGGGTGGCTACACCTTC. V gene TRBV12-3 or TRBV12-4 combines with J gene TRBJ1-2; D possibly corresponds to TRBD1 (5 bases). V dropped 3 bases and J dropped 7 bases, with 12 bases sitting between them. This CDR3 contains 13 residues.

The chain uses TRBV25-1 and TRBJ1-1, with 9 positions matching TRBD1. V lost 4 bases, J lost 2 bases, and 8 bases stayed unmatched. This CDR3 region has 16 residues. Germline values: CDR1 MGHDK, CDR2 SYGVNS. As DNA, the CDR3 is TGTGCCAGCAGTGTCTCGGCGGGACAGGGCAACACTGAAGCTTTCTTT. It yields the protein CASSVSAGQGNTEAFF.

This clone was seen just once. The chain links TRBV5-1 to TRBJ2-5; no clear D gene. The CDR3 runs to 15 residues. Trimming took off 0 bases at V and 2 bases at J, with 11 bases between the two ends. CDR1 SGHRS and CDR2 YFSETQ come from the germline V gene. CDR3 region: CASSLVLQAQETQYF. The CDR3 DNA reads TGCGCCAGCAGCTTGGTGCTTCAAGCACAAGAGACCCAGTACTTC.

This chain uses TRBV10-3 with TRBJ2-5; 8 nucleotides line up with TRBD2. The CDR3 is 14 amino acids. With V trimmed by 8 bases and J by 4 bases, 9 bases remained unmatched. CDR1 is ENHRY and CDR2 is SYGVKD in the germline V gene. Here the CDR3 reads CAIGASGSRETQYF. For the CDR3, the DNA is TGTGCCATCGGGGCTAGCGGGTCCAGAGAGACCCAGTACTTC.

This chain uses TRBV14 with TRBJ1-3; no definite D call. The germline V gene encodes CDR1 SGHDN and CDR2 FVKESK. This CDR3 has 16 amino acids. V was cut by 3 bases and J by 0 bases, with 12 bases left in between. CDR3: CASSHRSFGSGNTIYF. CDR3 bases: TGTGCCAGCAGCCATCGGTCCTTCGGCTCTGGAAACACCATATATTTT.

The chain joins TRBV28 to TRBJ1-1, with D possibly matching TRBD1 (5 bases). V was clipped by 6 bases and J by 1 base, with 12 bases between them. CDR3 length: 14 amino acids. Germline V lookup: CDR1 MDHEN, CDR2 SYDVKM. CDR3 nucleotides: TGTGCCAGCAGCTCTCCGGGGGAGAACACTGAAGCTTTCTTT. Protein sequence: CASSSPGENTEAFF.

The chain is built from TRBV18 and TRBJ2-1; 11 bases are shared with TRBD1. In germline, CDR1 is KGHSH, CDR2 LQKENI. The junction had 2 bases not matched to a gene; V was cut back by 1 base and J by 6 bases. The CDR3 extends over 15 amino acids. The CDR3: CASSPRDRGSNEQFF. For the CDR3, the DNA is TGTGCCAGCTCACCACGGGACAGGGGGTCCAATGAGCAGTTCTTC. The complete variable domain, with remaining parts taken from reference TRBV18 and TRBJ2-1, reads NAGVMQNPRHLVRRRGQEARLRCSPMKGHSHVYWYRQLPEEGLKFMVYLQKENIIDESGMPKERFSAEFPKEGPSILRIQQVVRGDSAAYFCASSPRDRGSNEQFFGPGTRLTVL.

V gene TRBV11-3 combines with J gene TRBJ2-2; 8 bases agree with TRBD1. Germline CDR1 is SGHNT and CDR2 is YENEEA. The length of the CDR3 is 15 residues. The junction had 1 base not matched to a gene; V was cut back by 4 bases and J by 0 bases. In DNA form, the CDR3 reads TGTGCCAGCAGCTACAGGGGGTCGAACACCGGGGAGCTGTTTTTT. Translated: CASSYRGSNTGELFF.

This chain links TRBV6-2 or TRBV6-3 with TRBJ2-1; weak D call: TRBD2 (5 bases). CDR1 and CDR2 (germline): MNHEY, SVGEGT. V lost 0 bases, J lost 4 bases, and 16 bases lay in between. The CDR3 runs 17 residues. The CDR3 here is CASSYSRKEGPYNEQFF. CDR3 DNA sequence: TGTGCCAGCAGTTACTCGAGAAAAGAGGGTCCTTACAATGAGCAGTTCTTC.

The V call is TRBV19, the J call TRBJ2-2; D possibly corresponds to TRBD2 (5 bases). This CDR3 has 14 residues. The germline V gene has CDR1 LNHDA and CDR2 SQIVND (reference sequence). The germline V and J ends were trimmed by 4 bases and 2 bases, with 8 bases remaining between them. CDR3 sequence reads: CASSRGKNTGELFF. The DNA of the CDR3 is TGTGCCAGTAGTAGAGGGAAAAACACCGGGGAGCTGTTTTTT.

The rearrangement joins TRBV7-9 to TRBJ2-7; 9 positions agree with TRBD2. Unmatched junction bases numbered 11, after V lost 9 bases and J lost 2 bases. The CDR3 loop spans 15 amino acids. Germline V CDR1 and CDR2: SEHNR, FQNEAQ (reference sequence). The CDR3 DNA reads as TGTGCCAGTACTGGGGCGGCGGGAGGGCCCTACGAGCAGTACTTC. Translated, it gives CASTGAAGGPYEQYF.